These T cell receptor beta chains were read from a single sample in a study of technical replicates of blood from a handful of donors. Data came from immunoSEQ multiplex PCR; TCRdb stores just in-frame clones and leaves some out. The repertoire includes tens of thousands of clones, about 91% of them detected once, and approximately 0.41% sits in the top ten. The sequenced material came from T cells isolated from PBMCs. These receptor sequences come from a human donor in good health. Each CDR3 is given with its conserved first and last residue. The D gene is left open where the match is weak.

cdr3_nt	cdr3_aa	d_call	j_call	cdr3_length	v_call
TGTGCCAGCAGTAATAGCGGAAATAACAATGAGCAGTTCTTC	CASSNSGNNNEQFF	-	TRBJ2-1	14	TRBV6-4
TGCAGCGTTTACGGGAGGGCCTTAGACGAGCAGTACTTC	CSVYGRALDEQYF	TRBD2	TRBJ2-7	13	TRBV29-1
TGTGCCAGCAGTTCTATCAGGGGGATAGCTGGAAACACCATATATTTT	CASSSIRGIAGNTIYF	TRBD1	TRBJ1-3	16	TRBV5-8
TGCGCCAGCAGCCAAGAGCAGACCGGGGGGCAGCCCCAGCATTTT	CASSQEQTGGQPQHF	-	TRBJ1-5	15	TRBV4-1
TGTGCCAGCCTCCAAAGTAACCGACAGGGGACAAGCACTGAAGCTTTCTTT	CASLQSNRQGTSTEAFF	TRBD1	TRBJ1-1	17	TRBV6-4
TGTGCCAGCGGACAGGGGTACGAGCAGTACTTC	CASGQGYEQYF	TRBD1	TRBJ2-7	11	TRBV6-1
TGTGCCAGCAGCGTTAGCGGGATCAACTCCTACGAGCAGTACTTC	CASSVSGINSYEQYF	TRBD2	TRBJ2-7	15	TRBV9
TGTGCCAGTAGTAAGCGGACTAGCGGGCCCTACAATGAGCAGTTCTTC	CASSKRTSGPYNEQFF	TRBD2	TRBJ2-1	16	TRBV19
TGCGCCAGCAGTGAATCTGGCCGTATCTATGGCTACACCTTC	CASSESGRIYGYTF	-	TRBJ1-2	14	TRBV10-2
TGTGCCTGGAGTGTAGGGGTCAGGGACACTGAAGCTTTCTTT	CAWSVGVRDTEAFF	-	TRBJ1-1	14	TRBV30
TGTGCCAGCTCACCAGGACGGGACAGGACCTACGAGCAGTACTTC	CASSPGRDRTYEQYF	TRBD1	TRBJ2-7	15	TRBV18
TGTGCCAGCAGTTTAAGCCCCATTACAGGGTACGAGCAGTACTTC	CASSLSPITGYEQYF	-	TRBJ2-7	15	TRBV27
TGTGCCAGCAGTTTCACCGACAGGGCCACTGAAGCTTTCTTT	CASSFTDRATEAFF	TRBD1	TRBJ1-1	14	TRBV27
TGCAGCGTTCGGACAGGAGTCAATCAGCCCCAGCATTTT	CSVRTGVNQPQHF	TRBD1	TRBJ1-5	13	TRBV29-1
TGTGCCAGCAGCACTAGACAGGGCTACGAGCAGTACTTC	CASSTRQGYEQYF	TRBD1	TRBJ2-7	13	TRBV9